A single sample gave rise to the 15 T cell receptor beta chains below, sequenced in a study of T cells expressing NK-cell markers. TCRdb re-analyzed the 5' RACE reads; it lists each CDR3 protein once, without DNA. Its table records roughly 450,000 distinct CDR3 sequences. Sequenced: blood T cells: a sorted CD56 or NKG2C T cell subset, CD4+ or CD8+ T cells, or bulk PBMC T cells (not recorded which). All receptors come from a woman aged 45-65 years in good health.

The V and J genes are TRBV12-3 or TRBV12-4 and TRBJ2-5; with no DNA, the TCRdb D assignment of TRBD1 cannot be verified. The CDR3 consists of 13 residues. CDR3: CASSLRGGTTKYF.

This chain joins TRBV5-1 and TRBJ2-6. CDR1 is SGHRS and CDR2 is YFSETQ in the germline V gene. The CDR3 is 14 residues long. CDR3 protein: CASSREAGANVLTF.

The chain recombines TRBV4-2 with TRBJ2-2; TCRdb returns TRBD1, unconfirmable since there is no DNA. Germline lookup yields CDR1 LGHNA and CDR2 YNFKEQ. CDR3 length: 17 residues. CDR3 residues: CASSTSTGAANTGELFF.

The CDR3 protein is CASIPRVGNEQFF. The rearrangement joins TRBV12-3 or TRBV12-4 to TRBJ2-1; absent DNA, TCRdb's TRBD1 call cannot be checked. CDR3 length: 13 residues.

The chain's CDR3 is CASSAQGQSIAKNIQYF. The chain combines TRBV11-2 with TRBJ2-4; without DNA, the TCRdb call of TRBD1 cannot be checked. This CDR3 contains 17 residues. From germline, CDR1 is SGHAT and CDR2 FQNNGV.

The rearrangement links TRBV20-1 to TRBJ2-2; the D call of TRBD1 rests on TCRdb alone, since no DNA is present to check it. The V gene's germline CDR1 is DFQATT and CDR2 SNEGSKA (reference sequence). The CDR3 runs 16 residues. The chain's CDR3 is CSAAMGGAVRPGELFF.

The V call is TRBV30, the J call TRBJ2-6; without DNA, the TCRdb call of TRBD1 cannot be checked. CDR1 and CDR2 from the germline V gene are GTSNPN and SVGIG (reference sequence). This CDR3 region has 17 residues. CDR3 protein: CAWILKGALSGANVLTF.

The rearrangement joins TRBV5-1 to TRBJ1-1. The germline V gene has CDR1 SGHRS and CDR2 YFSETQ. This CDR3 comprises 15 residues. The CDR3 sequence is CASSPLGGVNTEAFF.

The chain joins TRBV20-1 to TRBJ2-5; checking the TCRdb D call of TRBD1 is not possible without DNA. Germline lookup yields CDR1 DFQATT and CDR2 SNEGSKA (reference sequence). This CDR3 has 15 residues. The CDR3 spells CSARKAGQDQETQYF.

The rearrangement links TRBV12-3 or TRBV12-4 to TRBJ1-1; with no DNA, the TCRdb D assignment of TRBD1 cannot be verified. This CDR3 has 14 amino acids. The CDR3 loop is CASSLAGTGTEAFF.

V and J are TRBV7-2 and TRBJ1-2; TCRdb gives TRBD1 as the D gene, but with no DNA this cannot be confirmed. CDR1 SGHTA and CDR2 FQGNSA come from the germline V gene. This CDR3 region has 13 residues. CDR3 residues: CASSLVAGYGYTF.

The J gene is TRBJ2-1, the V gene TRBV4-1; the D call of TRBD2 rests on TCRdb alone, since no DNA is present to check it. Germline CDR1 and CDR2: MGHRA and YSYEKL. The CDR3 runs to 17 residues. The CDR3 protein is CASSQGLAGSRYNEQFF.

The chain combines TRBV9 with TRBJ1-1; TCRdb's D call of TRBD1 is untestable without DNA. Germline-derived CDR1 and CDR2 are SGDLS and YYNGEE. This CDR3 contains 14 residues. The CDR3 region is CASSVGFPGTEAFF. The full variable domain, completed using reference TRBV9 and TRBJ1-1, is DSGVTQTPKHLITATGQRVTLRCSPRSGDLSVYWYQQSLDQGLQFLIQYYNGEERAKGNILERFSAQQFPDLHSELNLSSLELGDSALYFCASSVGFPGTEAFFGQGTRLTVV.

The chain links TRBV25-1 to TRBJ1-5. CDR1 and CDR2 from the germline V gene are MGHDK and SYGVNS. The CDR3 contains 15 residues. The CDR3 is CASSEAGIGNQPQHF.

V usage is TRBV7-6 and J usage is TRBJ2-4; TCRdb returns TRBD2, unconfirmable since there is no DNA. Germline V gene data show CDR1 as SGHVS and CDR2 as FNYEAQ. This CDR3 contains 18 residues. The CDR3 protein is CASSSPLAGGVAKNIQYF.